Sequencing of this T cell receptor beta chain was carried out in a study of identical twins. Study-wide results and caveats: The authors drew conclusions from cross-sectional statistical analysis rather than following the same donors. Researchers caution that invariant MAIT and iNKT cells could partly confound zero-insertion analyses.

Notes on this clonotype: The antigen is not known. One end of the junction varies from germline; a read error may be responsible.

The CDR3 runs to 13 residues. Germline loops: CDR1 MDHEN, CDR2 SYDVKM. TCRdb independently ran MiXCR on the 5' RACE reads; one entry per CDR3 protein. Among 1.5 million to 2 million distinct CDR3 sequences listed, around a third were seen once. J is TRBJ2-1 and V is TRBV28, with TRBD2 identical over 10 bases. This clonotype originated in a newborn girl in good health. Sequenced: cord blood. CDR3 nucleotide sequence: TGTGTCAGCAGTCGACTAGCGGGCCTAGAGCAGTTCTTC. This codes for CVSSRLAGLEQFF.